These 6 T cell receptor beta chains came from one sample sequenced in a study of sequential checkpoint blockade in melanoma. Method: immunoSEQ multiplex PCR; TCRdb's copy keeps in-frame clones and lacks some. The data hold fewer than 50,000 clones, with over 75% observed a single time. Treatment in this sample: randomized to nivolumab then ipilimumab (arm A) or the reverse (arm B). The sample here was CD8+ T cells sorted from blood (inferred from file names), taken from a patient given nivolumab and ipilimumab in sequence. The receptors come from a human donor with melanoma.

The genes are TRBV19 and TRBJ2-7; 11 positions match TRBD1. V lost 1 base and J lost 2; bases outside the gene matches: 16. The CDR3 loop spans 20 amino acids. Germline V gene lookup returns CDR1 LNHDA and CDR2 SQIVND (reference sequence). The CDR3 DNA reads as TGTGCCAGTAGTATAGCCTCCGGGACAGGGGGTCTATTATTTACCTACGAGCAGTACTTC. Translation gives CASSIASGTGGLLFTYEQYF.

V is TRBV29-1 and J is TRBJ2-1; 8 bases match TRBD2. The CDR3 is 16 residues long. Germline V gene data show CDR1 as SQVTM and CDR2 as ANQGSEA. The junction had 9 bases not matched to a gene; V was cut back by 0 bases and J by 5 bases. The CDR3 is CSVEDFRTSSNNEQFF. For the CDR3, the DNA is TGCAGCGTTGAAGATTTTAGGACTAGCAGCAACAATGAGCAGTTCTTC.

This chain joins TRBV7-8 and TRBJ2-1; possible D gene TRBD2, 6 bases. Germline lookup yields CDR1 SGHVS and CDR2 FQNEAQ. V lost 0 bases, J lost 0 bases, and 15 bases lay in between. The CDR3 spans 18 residues. CDR3 sequence (DNA): TGTGCCAGCAGCTTAGCTGGGCAGGCGGGGAGCTCCTACAATGAGCAGTTCTTC. As protein: CASSLAGQAGSSYNEQFF.

V usage is TRBV28 and J usage is TRBJ2-7, with D hard to call. The V gene lost 3 bases and the J gene lost 6 bases, with 6 bases spanning the gap. The CDR3 extends over 11 amino acids. From germline, CDR1 is MDHEN and CDR2 SYDVKM. The CDR3 spells CASSFSVEQYF. CDR3 in DNA: TGTGCCAGCAGTTTCTCGGTCGAGCAGTACTTC. The entire variable domain, with the rest obtained from reference TRBV28 and TRBJ2-7, is as follows: DVKVTQSSRYLVKRTGEKVFLECVQDMDHENMFWYRQDPGLGLRLIYFSYDVKMKEKGDIPEGYSVSREKKERFSLILESASTNQTSMYLCASSFSVEQYFGPGTRLTVT.

On this clone: A junction boundary mismatches the germline segment, possibly from a read error. CDR3 in DNA: TGTGCCAGCAGCTCTGGGGCTAACGTCCCGACTTTC. It is translated as CASSSGANVPTF. J is TRBJ2-6 and V is TRBV6-5, with a tentative D call TRBD1 (5 bases). In germline, CDR1 is MNHEY, CDR2 SVGAGI. CDR3 length: 12 amino acids.

The J gene is TRBJ1-2, the V gene TRBV13, with TRBD1 matching over 10 bases. Germline CDR1 reads PRHDT; CDR2 reads FYEKMQ (reference sequence). There are 14 residues in the CDR3. Trimming at V came to 6 bases and at J to 3 bases, leaving 4 bases not matched to a gene. CDR3 amino acids: CASSGQGDYYGYTF. DNA for the CDR3: TGTGCCAGCAGTGGACAGGGGGATTACTATGGCTACACCTTC.